The next 13 T cell receptor beta chains were all read from a single sample in a study of PD-L1 blockade in urothelial cancer. Described time point: peripheral blood 6 weeks after treatment start. Assay: immunoSEQ multiplex PCR; the TCRdb copy retains only in-frame clones and omits some. Of 35,000 to 45,000 clones in the sample, 84% are singletons; the top ten hold about 10%. Material: PBMCs, obtained around atezolizumab (anti-PD-L1) treatment. All receptors come from a man aged 40-55 years with urothelial cancer.

V and J are TRBV13 and TRBJ2-7, with D possibly TRBD1 on 6 matching bases. The germline V gene encodes CDR1 PRHDT and CDR2 FYEKMQ (reference sequence). The V and J ends lost 0 bases and 3 bases respectively, with 9 bases between them. The CDR3 has 14 amino acids. The CDR3 DNA reads TGTGCCAGCAGCTTAGGACAGGGCGTCTACGAGCAGTACTTC. This translates into CASSLGQGVYEQYF.

This chain uses TRBV4-2 with TRBJ2-1, with 10 bases matching TRBD2. There are 13 residues in the CDR3. Germline V gives CDR1 LGHNA, CDR2 YNFKEQ. With 4 bases clipped from V and 9 bases from J, the junction kept 3 bases outside the gene matches. As DNA, the CDR3 is TGTGCCAGCAGCCCTCAGCGGGAGGGTGAGCAGTTCTTC. Its translation: CASSPQREGEQFF.

The CDR3 spells CASSQDRGARSDGYTF. CDR3 in DNA: TGCGCCAGCAGCCAAGATCGTGGGGCGCGATCTGATGGCTACACCTTC. The chain has TRBV4-3 and TRBJ1-2, with D perhaps TRBD1 (5 bases). The V end lost 0 bases, the J end lost 6 bases, and 17 bases lay between the germline ends. Germline V gives CDR1 LGHNA, CDR2 YSLEER. The CDR3 consists of 16 residues.

V gene TRBV28 combines with J gene TRBJ2-3; 8 bases align to TRBD1. Germline V gives CDR1 MDHEN, CDR2 SYDVKM. After removal of 6 bases from V and 5 bases from J, the junction contained 13 bases not matched to a gene. The CDR3 is 16 residues long. The CDR3: CASSPRTGSRLDTQYF. For the CDR3, the DNA is TGTGCCAGCAGCCCTAGGACAGGGAGTAGATTAGATACGCAGTATTTT.

The gene calls are TRBV7-8 and TRBJ2-7; maybe TRBD2 (6 bases). Germline lookup yields CDR1 SGHVS and CDR2 FQNEAQ. Trimming left V 0 bases short and J 4 bases short, with 10 bases between. This CDR3 spans 14 amino acids. CDR3 residues: CASSLALGGYEQYF. CDR3 sequence (DNA): TGTGCCAGCAGCTTAGCGCTCGGGGGATACGAGCAGTACTTC.

J is TRBJ1-1 and V is TRBV6-5; D is perhaps TRBD1 (5 bases). Germline V gene lookup returns CDR1 MNHEY and CDR2 SVGAGI. Trimming pared 2 bases from V and 5 bases from J, leaving 12 bases between. The CDR3 runs to 14 residues. The CDR3 spells CASSYGQGRTEAFF. The DNA for the CDR3 is TGTGCCAGCAGTTACGGGCAGGGTCGTACTGAAGCTTTCTTT.

The chain links TRBV5-5 to TRBJ2-1; weak D call: TRBD1 (6 bases). CDR1 is SGHKS, CDR2 YYEKEE, per germline (reference sequence). The ends were cut back, 1 base at V and 4 bases at J, with 9 bases in the middle. The length of the CDR3 is 14 residues. The CDR3 sequence: CASSLYGQYNEQFF. CDR3 DNA: TGTGCCAGCAGCTTGTATGGACAGTACAATGAGCAGTTCTTC.

V usage is TRBV7-9 and J usage is TRBJ2-1, with 10 positions matching TRBD2. CDR1 is SEHNR, CDR2 FQNEAQ, per germline (reference sequence). V dropped 1 base and J dropped 8; count of bases not matched to a gene: 14. The CDR3 is 18 amino acids. The CDR3 bases are TGTGCCAGCAGCTTAGTGGGCAGGGCAATAGCGGGAGGCGATGAGCAGTTCTTC. It translates to CASSLVGRAIAGGDEQFF.

The genes are TRBV10-3 and TRBJ1-2; 7 nucleotides line up with TRBD1. The CDR3 covers 14 residues. With 6 bases clipped from V and 0 bases from J, the junction kept 4 bases outside the gene matches. Germline V CDR1 and CDR2: ENHRY, SYGVKD. The DNA of the CDR3 is TGTGCCATCAGAGCTACAGGGGCTAACTATGGCTACACCTTC. Its protein product is CAIRATGANYGYTF.

This rearrangement joins TRBV4-3 to TRBJ1-3, with TRBD1 matching 7 bases. This CDR3 is 16 amino acids long. Germline CDR1 reads LGHNA; CDR2 reads YSLEER. The junction had 6 bases not matched to a gene; V was cut back by 2 bases and J by 2 bases. The CDR3 DNA sequence: TGCGCCAGCAGCCAACAGCTAGGACAGGCTGGAAACACCATATATTTT. Amino acids: CASSQQLGQAGNTIYF.

In this sample, this clone turned up once. The rearrangement uses TRBV28 and TRBJ1-2; D may be TRBD1 (5 bases). Germline-derived CDR1 and CDR2 are MDHEN and SYDVKM. There are 14 residues in the CDR3. V was shortened by 2 bases and J by 7 bases, with 14 bases between the two germline ends. For the CDR3, the DNA is TGTGCCAGCAGTTTAAGACAGTCACATGGTGGCTACACCTTC. Its translation: CASSLRQSHGGYTF.

This rearrangement joins TRBV7-9 to TRBJ2-3; 11 positions match TRBD2. This CDR3 has 14 residues. V was pared by 10 bases and J by 3 bases, with 6 bases of the junction left unmatched. CDR1 is SEHNR, CDR2 FQNEAQ, per germline (reference sequence). The CDR3 region is CATLAGGSTDTQYF. The CDR3 DNA sequence: TGTGCCACCTTAGCGGGAGGGAGTACAGATACGCAGTATTTT.

V and J are TRBV15 and TRBJ2-7; D is perhaps TRBD1 (6 bases). This CDR3 has 17 residues. The germline gives CDR1 LNHNV, CDR2 YYDKDF (reference sequence). With 3 bases removed from V and 0 bases from J, the gap between germline ends came to 18 bases. CDR3 DNA: TGTGCCACCAGCAGTCTCGGACAGTTGACGAGCTCCTACGAGCAGTACTTC. Its protein product is CATSSLGQLTSSYEQYF.